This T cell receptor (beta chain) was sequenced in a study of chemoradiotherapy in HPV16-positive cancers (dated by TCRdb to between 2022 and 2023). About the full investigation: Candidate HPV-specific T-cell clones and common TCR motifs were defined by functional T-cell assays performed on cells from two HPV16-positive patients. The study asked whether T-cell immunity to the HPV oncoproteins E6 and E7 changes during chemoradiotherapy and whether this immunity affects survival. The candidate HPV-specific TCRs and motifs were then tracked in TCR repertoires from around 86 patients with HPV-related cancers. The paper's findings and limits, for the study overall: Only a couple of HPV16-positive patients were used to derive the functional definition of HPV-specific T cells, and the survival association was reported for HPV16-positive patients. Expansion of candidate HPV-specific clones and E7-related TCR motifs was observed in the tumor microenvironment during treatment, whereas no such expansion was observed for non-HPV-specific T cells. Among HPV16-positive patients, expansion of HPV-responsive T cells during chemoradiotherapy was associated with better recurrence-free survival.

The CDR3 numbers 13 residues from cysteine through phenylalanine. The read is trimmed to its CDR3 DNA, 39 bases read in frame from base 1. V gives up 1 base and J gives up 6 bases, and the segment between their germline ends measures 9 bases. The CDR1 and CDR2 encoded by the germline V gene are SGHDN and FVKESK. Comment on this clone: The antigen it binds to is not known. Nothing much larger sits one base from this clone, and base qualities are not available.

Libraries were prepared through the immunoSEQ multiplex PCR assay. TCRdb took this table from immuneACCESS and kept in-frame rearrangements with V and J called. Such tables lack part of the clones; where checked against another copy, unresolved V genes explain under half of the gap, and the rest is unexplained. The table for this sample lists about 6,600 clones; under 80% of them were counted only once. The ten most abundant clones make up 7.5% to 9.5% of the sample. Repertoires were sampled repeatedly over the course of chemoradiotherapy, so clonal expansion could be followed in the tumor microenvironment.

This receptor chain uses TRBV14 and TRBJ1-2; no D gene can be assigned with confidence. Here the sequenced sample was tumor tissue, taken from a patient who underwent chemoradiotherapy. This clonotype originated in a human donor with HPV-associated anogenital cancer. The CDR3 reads CASSQAGYHGYTF. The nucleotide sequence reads TGTGCCAGCAGCCAAGCCGGGTACCATGGCTACACCTTC.